A selection of T cell receptor beta chains follows, all from one sample in a study of T cells in Graves' hyperthyroidism and ophthalmopathy. TCRdb re-called the multiplex PCR reads through MiXCR, storing one row per CDR3 protein. The sample has hundreds of thousands of distinct CDR3 sequences, around 15% seen once. Sequences were obtained from blood. Every receptor here comes from a woman aged 18 to 35 with Graves' hyperthyroidism. The CDR3 runs from the conserved cysteine through the conserved F or W. The D gene is left open where the match is weak. The listing skips clone size in some rows; elsewhere it reads once, few, many or a size class.

v_call,clone_size,d_call,j_call,cdr3_aa,cdr3_nt
TRBV7-9,NA,NA,TRBJ2-1,CASAREPYNEQFF,TGTGCCAGCGCACGGGAACCTTACAATGAGCAGTTCTTC
TRBV12-3/TRBV12-4,many,NA,TRBJ1-3,CASSFPGSGNTIYF,TGTGCCAGCAGTTTCCCCGGCTCTGGAAACACCATATATTTT
TRBV28,few,NA,TRBJ1-2,CASSSLDGYTF,TGTGCCAGCAGTTCCCTGGATGGCTACACCTTC
TRBV11-2,few,NA,TRBJ2-1,CASSLSLSRSSYNEQSF,TGTGCCAGCAGCTTATCTCTGTCCCGAAGCTCCTACAATGAGCAGTCCTTC
TRBV12-3/TRBV12-4,many,TRBD2,TRBJ2-4,CASSLDYLAEPNLAKNIQYF,TGTGCCAGCAGTTTAGATTACCTAGCGGAGCCCAATTTAGCCAAAAACATTCAGTACTTC
TRBV29-1,NA,TRBD2,TRBJ2-3,CSVGLAGGDTQYF,TGCAGCGTAGGACTAGCGGGAGGGGATACGCAGTATTTT
TRBV2,many,TRBD2,TRBJ2-1,CASSERREYRNEQFF,TGTGCCAGCAGTGAAAGGCGGGAGTATAGAAATGAGCAGTTCTTC
TRBV28,NA,NA,TRBJ1-5,CASNRAAGQPQHF,TGTGCCAGCAATCGGGCAGCAGGGCAGCCCCAGCATTTT
TRBV20-1,few,NA,TRBJ2-5,CSARLRGGETQYF,TGCAGTGCTAGACTCAGGGGAGGAGAGACCCAGTACTTC
TRBV7-3,NA,NA,TRBJ2-2,CASSLRPPGGELFF,TGTGCCAGCAGCTTAAGGCCCCCAGGGGGGGAGCTGTTTTTT
TRBV7-8,many,NA,TRBJ1-1,CASSLGGSATEAFF,TGTGCCAGCAGCTTAGGAGGGTCGGCCACTGAAGCTTTCTTT
TRBV20-1,NA,NA,TRBJ1-5,CSARDSHRNQPQHF,TGCAGTGCTAGGGACAGTCATCGGAATCAGCCCCAGCATTTT
TRBV20-1,few,NA,TRBJ2-5,CSARDLGGETQYF,TGCAGTGCTAGAGACTTAGGGGGAGAGACCCAGTACTTC
TRBV12-5,many,TRBD2,TRBJ2-5,CASGRSLKREQETQYF,TGTGCTAGTGGCCGGTCCCTCAAGCGGGAACAAGAGACCCAGTACTTC
TRBV7-3,many,NA,TRBJ2-5,CASSPSRGSETQYF,TGTGCCAGCAGCCCATCCCGGGGGTCGGAGACCCAGTACTTC
TRBV10-3,many,TRBD1,TRBJ1-1,CAIKQGTLPGTEAFF,TGTGCCATCAAACAGGGGACCCTCCCAGGCACTGAAGCTTTCTTT
TRBV7-2,few,TRBD2,TRBJ2-7,CASSPYRGREMREQYF,TGTGCCAGCAGCCCGTACCGAGGGCGGGAGATGAGGGAGCAGTACTTC
TRBV11-2,many,TRBD1,TRBJ2-1,CASSLDYGQGYLYNEQFF,TGTGCCAGCAGCTTAGATTACGGACAGGGTTACTTATACAATGAGCAGTTCTTC
TRBV20-1,many,TRBD2,TRBJ2-1,CSALTGTSGRVRYNEQFF,TGCAGTGCCTTAACCGGGACTAGCGGGAGAGTTAGGTACAATGAGCAGTTCTTC
TRBV6-6,many,NA,TRBJ1-1,CASSYFGGEAFF,TGTGCCAGCAGTTACTTTGGGGGCGAAGCTTTCTTT
TRBV10-3,NA,NA,TRBJ1-3,CAISEKPVSGNTIYF,TGTGCCATCAGCGAGAAGCCAGTCTCTGGAAACACCATATATTTT
TRBV12-3/TRBV12-4,many,NA,TRBJ2-3,CASSSPERTGDTQYF,TGTGCCAGCAGTTCGCCGGAGAGGACGGGTGATACGCAGTATTTT
TRBV20-1,many,TRBD1,TRBJ2-4,CSATGTGSTKNIQYF,TGCAGTGCTACCGGGACAGGGAGCACCAAAAACATTCAGTACTTC
TRBV19,NA,TRBD2,TRBJ2-7,CASSPESGREREQYF,TGTGCCAGTAGTCCAGAGAGCGGGAGGGAGCGGGAGCAGTACTTC
TRBV27,many,NA,TRBJ1-5,CASSRGLSNQPQHF,TGTGCCAGCAGCCGGGGGCTGAGCAATCAGCCCCAGCATTTT
TRBV28,NA,NA,TRBJ2-2,CASSISGLSWGTGELFF,TGTGCCAGCAGTATCTCGGGACTCTCGTGGGGCACCGGGGAGCTGTTTTTT
TRBV5-1,few,NA,TRBJ1-1,CASSFAGSPEAFF,TGCGCCAGCAGCTTTGCAGGGTCTCCTGAAGCTTTCTTT
TRBV2,few,NA,TRBJ1-5,CASSQSIVSNQPQHF,TGTGCCAGCAGCCAATCTATAGTCAGCAATCAGCCCCAGCATTTT
TRBV20-1,many,NA,TRBJ2-7,CSARVGYEQYF,TGCAGTGCTAGAGTGGGCTACGAGCAGTACTTC
TRBV7-9,few,NA,TRBJ2-7,CASSPNPLYEQYF,TGTGCCAGCAGCCCTAATCCACTCTACGAGCAGTACTTC
TRBV11-2,many,NA,TRBJ2-3,CASTLDGSTDTQYF,TGTGCCAGCACCCTCGACGGTAGCACAGATACGCAGTATTTT